This TCR beta chain comes out of a study of patients and donors after allogeneic stem cell transplantation. V was pared by 5 bases and J by 9 bases, with 11 bases between. Germline-derived CDR1 and CDR2 are MNHEY and SMNVEV (reference sequence). This CDR3 has 12 residues. TCRdb recomputed calls from the RT-PCR reads with MiXCR, one row per CDR3 protein. The sample has about 410,000 distinct CDR3 sequences; 16% are singletons. Sequencing was carried out using blood, either unsorted or a sorted T cell fraction (not recorded which). This clonotype was obtained from a human donor who was either an allogeneic HSCT recipient or a stem cell or donor lymphocyte infusion donor (not recorded which). It is not recorded whose cells these are; they may come from a transplant donor. The chain employs TRBV27 and TRBJ2-1; the D gene is possibly TRBD2 (5 bases). CDR3: CASSVLGGEQFF. In DNA, the CDR3 is TGTGCCAGCAGTGTACTAGGCGGTGAGCAGTTCTTC.